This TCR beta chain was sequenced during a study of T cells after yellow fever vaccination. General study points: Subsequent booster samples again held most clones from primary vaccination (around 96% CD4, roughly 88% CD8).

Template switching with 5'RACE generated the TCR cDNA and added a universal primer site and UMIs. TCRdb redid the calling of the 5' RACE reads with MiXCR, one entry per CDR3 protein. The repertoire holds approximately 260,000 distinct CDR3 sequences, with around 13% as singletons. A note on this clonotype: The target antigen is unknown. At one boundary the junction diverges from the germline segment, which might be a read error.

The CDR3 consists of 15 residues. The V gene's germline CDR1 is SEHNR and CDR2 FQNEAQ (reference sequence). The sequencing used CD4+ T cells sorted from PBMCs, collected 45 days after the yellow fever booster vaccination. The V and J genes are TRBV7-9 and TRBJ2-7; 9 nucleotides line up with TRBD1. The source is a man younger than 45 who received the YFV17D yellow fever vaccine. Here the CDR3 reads CASSPGTGLSHEQYF. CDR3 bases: TGTGCCAGCAGCCCCGGGACAGGGCTCTCCCACGAGCAGTACTTC. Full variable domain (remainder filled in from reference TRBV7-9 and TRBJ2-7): DTGVSQNPRHKITKRGQNVTFRCDPISEHNRLYWYRQTLGQGPEFLTYFQNEAQLEKSRLLSDRFSAERPKGSFSTLEIQRTEQGDSAMYLCASSPGTGLSHEQYFGPGTRLTVT.